This T cell receptor beta chain was retrieved from a study of high-grade serous ovarian cancer treatment subgroups. Study summary: Each sample yielded on average about 7,000 unique TCR beta rearrangements from approximately 15,000 reads. Whole-study results and caveats: Different patients shared almost no repertoire; same-patient tumors shared about 0.095 to 0.79. The analyses considered CDR3 and ignored CDR1 and CDR2.

Tumor samples were taken before definitive surgery or chemotherapy. The method was immunoSEQ multiplex PCR; TCRdb's version includes in-frame clones alone and lacks a portion of them. In the table there are 13,000 or so clones, approximately 85% of which are singletons. On this clone itself: Antigen: not known.

CDR3 length equals 15 residues. Germline CDR1 SGHTA, CDR2 FQGNSA. With 5 bases clipped from V and 0 bases from J, the junction kept 4 bases outside the gene matches. The chain carries TRBV7-2 and TRBJ2-1, with TRBD1 matching over 7 bases. The sample taken for sequencing was tumor tissue. This TCR derives from a human donor with high-grade serous ovarian cancer. CDR3 region: CASSRDRTSYNEQFF. In DNA, the CDR3 is TGTGCCAGCAGCAGGGACAGAACCTCCTACAATGAGCAGTTCTTC.